This T cell receptor (beta chain) was captured by sequencing in a study of T cell clones after liver transplantation. Study information: TCRbeta sequencing after a pre-transplant mixed lymphocyte reaction identified graft-donor-reactive clones, later tracked in post-transplant blood.

TCRdb keeps only in-frame clones here, not all; method: immunoSEQ multiplex PCR. The sample lists 70,000 to 85,000 clones, about 80% occurring once. Germline CDR1 reads SGHDN; CDR2 reads FVKESK. V lost 3 bases to trimming and J lost 7 bases, with 9 bases between them. This CDR3 has 13 amino acids. The rearrangement joins TRBV14 to TRBJ2-2; D perhaps matches TRBD1 (6 bases). The clonotype was recovered from a human donor who received a liver transplant. The starting material was CD4+ T cells from blood, obtained before liver transplant. The CDR3 DNA reads as TGTGCCAGCAGCCATCAGGGACACGGGGAGCTGTTTTTT. Amino acids: CASSHQGHGELFF.